Detailed here is one TCR beta chain. What it binds is unknown. This record belongs to a study of T cell responses to AZD1222 COVID-19 vaccine. Study results and caveats: White British donors predominated, females outnumbered males, and clonal diversity was possibly underestimated. Breadth and depth of Spike-specific TCRs rose after two AZD1222 doses. Seropositivity was recorded at baseline in only six AZD1222 recipients.

CDR1 SGHRS and CDR2 YFSETQ come from the germline V gene. The ends were cut back, 0 bases at V and 3 bases at J, with 12 bases in the middle. The CDR3 is 15 amino acids. The assay was immunoSEQ multiplex PCR, and TCRdb's table has in-frame clones only and misses some. The sample lists tens of thousands of clones, about nine tenths occurring once. This sequence was found in an adult in good health. The source was peripheral blood, collected on day 0 of AZD1222 vaccination. The chain links TRBV5-1 to TRBJ1-2; the D is unclear. The CDR3 DNA reads as TGCGCCAGCAGCTTGGATCGGGTCGCGGACTATGGCTACACCTTC. It encodes CASSLDRVADYGYTF.